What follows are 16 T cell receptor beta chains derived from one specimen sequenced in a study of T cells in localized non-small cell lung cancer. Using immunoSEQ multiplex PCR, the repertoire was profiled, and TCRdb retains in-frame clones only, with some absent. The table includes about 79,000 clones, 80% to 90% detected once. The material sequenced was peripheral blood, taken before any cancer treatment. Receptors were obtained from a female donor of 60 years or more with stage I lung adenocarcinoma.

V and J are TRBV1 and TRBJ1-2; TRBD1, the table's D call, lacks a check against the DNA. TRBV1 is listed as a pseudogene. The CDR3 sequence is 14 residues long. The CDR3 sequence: CTSSQGTGGYGYTF. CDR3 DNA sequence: TGCACCAGCAGCCAAGGAACAGGGGGCTATGGCTACACCTTC.

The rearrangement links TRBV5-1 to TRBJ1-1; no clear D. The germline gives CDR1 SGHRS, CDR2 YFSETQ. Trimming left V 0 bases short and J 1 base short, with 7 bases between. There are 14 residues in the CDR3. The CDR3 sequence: CASSLGPTNTEAFF. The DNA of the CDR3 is TGCGCCAGCAGCTTGGGACCGACGAACACTGAAGCTTTCTTT. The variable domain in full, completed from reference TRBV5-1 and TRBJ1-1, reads KAGVTQTPRYLIKTRGQQVTLSCSPISGHRSVSWYQQTPGQGLQFLFEYFSETQRNKGNFPGRFSGRQFSNSRSEMNVSTLELGDSALYLCASSLGPTNTEAFFGQGTRLTVV.

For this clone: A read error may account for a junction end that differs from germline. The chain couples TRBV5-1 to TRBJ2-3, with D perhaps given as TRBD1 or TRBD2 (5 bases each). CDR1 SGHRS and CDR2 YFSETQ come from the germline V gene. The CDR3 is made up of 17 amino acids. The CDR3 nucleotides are TGCGCCAGCAGCTTGGTATTCGGGTCAGGGAGTACAGGTACGCAGTATTTT. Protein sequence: CASSLVFGSGSTGTQYF.

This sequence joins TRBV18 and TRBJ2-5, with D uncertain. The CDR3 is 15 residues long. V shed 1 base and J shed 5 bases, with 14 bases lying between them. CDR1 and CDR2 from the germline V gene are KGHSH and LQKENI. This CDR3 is CASSPQTVSKETQYF. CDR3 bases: TGTGCCAGCTCACCACAAACAGTGAGCAAGGAGACCCAGTACTTC.

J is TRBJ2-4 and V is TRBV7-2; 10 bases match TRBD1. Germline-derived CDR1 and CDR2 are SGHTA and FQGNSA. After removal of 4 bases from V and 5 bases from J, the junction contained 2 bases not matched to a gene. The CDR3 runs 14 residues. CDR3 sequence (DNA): TGTGCCAGCAGCTCCGGGACAGGGGAAAACATTCAGTACTTC. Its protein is CASSSGTGENIQYF.

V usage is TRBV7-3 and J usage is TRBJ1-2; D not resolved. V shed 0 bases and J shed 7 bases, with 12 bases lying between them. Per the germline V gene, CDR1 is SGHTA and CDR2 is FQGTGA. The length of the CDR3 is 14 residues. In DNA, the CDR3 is TGTGCCAGCAGCTTAACTCAAGGGTTGGGTGGCTACACCTTC. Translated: CASSLTQGLGGYTF.

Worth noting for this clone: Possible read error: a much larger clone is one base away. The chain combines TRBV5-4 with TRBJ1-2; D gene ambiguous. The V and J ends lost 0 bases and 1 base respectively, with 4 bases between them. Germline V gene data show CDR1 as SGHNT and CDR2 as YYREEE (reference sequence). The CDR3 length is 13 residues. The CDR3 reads CASSLGGNYGYTF. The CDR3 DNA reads TGTGCCAGCAGCTTGGGGGGTAACTATGGCTACACCTTC.

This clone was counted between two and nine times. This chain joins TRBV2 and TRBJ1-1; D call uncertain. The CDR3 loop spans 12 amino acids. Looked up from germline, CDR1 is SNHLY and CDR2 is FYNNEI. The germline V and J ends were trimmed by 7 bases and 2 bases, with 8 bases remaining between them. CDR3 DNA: TGTGCCAGCAAGGGCTTAAACACTGAAGCTTTCTTT. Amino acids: CASKGLNTEAFF.

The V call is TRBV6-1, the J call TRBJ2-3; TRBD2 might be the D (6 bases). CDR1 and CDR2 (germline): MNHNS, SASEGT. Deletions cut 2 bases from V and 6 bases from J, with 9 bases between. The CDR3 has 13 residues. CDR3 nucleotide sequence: TGTGCCAGCAGTGAATCGGGGAGGGATACGCAGTATTTT. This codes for CASSESGRDTQYF.

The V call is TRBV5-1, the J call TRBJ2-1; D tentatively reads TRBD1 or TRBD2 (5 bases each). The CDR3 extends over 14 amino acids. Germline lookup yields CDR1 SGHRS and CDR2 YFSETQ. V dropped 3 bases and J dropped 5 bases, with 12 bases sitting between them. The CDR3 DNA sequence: TGCGCCAGCAGCTCCGAGGGGCCCAACAATGAGCAGTTCTTC. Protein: CASSSEGPNNEQFF.

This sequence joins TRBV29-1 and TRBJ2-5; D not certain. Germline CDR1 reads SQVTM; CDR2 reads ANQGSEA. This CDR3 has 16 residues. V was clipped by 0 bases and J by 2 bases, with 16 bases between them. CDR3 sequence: CSVEDPPGGRQETQYF. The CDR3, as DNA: TGCAGCGTTGAAGATCCACCGGGCGGTCGGCAAGAGACCCAGTACTTC.

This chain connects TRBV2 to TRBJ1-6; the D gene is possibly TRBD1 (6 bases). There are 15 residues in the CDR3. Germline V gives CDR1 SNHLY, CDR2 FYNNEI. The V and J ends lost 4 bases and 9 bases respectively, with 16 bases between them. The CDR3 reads CASSARQGNGSPLHF. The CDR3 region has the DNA TGTGCCAGCAGTGCCCGGCAGGGGAACGGTTCACCCCTCCACTTT.

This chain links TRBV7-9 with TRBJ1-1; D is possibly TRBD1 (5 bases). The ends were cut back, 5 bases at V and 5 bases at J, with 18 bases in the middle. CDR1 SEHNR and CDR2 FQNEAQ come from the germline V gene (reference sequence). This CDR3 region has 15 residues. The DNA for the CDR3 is TGTGCCAGCAGCCTCTTGGCGGGGGGTGAGACTGAAGCTTTCTTT. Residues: CASSLLAGGETEAFF.

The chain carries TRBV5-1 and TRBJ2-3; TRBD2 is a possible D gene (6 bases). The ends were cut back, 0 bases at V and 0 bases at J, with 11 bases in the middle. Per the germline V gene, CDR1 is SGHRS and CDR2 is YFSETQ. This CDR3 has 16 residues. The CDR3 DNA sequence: TGCGCCAGCAGCTTGGTTTTAGCGGATAGCACAGATACGCAGTATTTT. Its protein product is CASSLVLADSTDTQYF.

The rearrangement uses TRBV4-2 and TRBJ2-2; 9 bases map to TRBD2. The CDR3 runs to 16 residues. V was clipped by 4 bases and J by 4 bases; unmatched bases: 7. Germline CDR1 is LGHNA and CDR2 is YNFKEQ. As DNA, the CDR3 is TGTGCCAGCAGCCCGGAAGCGGGGGGTTTCACCGGGGAGCTGTTTTTT. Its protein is CASSPEAGGFTGELFF.

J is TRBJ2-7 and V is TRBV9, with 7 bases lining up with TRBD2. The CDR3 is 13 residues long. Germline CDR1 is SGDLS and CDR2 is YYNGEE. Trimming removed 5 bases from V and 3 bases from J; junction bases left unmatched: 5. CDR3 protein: CASRRSGIYEQYF. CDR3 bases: TGTGCCAGCAGAAGGAGCGGGATCTACGAGCAGTACTTC.